These T cell receptor beta chains were read from a single sample in a study of shared clonotypes between healthy human individuals. Here immunoSEQ multiplex PCR was the method, and the copy in TCRdb shows in-frame clones only, minus some. The sample lists about 2.1 million clones, approximately 92% seen once, with over 1.5% in the top ten. Sequenced: naive CD8+ T cells from PBMCs. These receptors were obtained from a man in his late teens or twenties in good health. Some clones in this sample may be carry-over from other donors' samples. Each CDR3 is given with its conserved first and last residue. D genes are given only for firm matches. Only some rows state a clone size, as once, few, many or a class for expanded clones.

abundance	v_gene	j_gene	d_gene	CDR3nt	CDR3aa
-	TRBV7-9	TRBJ1-4	-	TGTGCCAGCAGCCCCGAAGGGGGGGCAAGGGAAAAACTGTTTTTT	CASSPEGGAREKLFF
-	TRBV5-3	TRBJ2-4	-	TGTGCCAGGCTACTAAACGAGGGTCTAGCCAAAAACATTCAGTACTTC	CARLLNEGLAKNIQYF
-	TRBV28	TRBJ2-7	-	TGTGCCACCCATTCCGGCAGGGGAGGCGAGCAGTACTTC	CATHSGRGGEQYF
-	TRBV6-5	TRBJ1-1	-	TGTGCCAGCAGAGGGGTACAGGGCGGGGGCACTGAAGCTTTCTTT	CASRGVQGGGTEAFF
-	TRBV6-5	TRBJ2-1	TRBD1	TGTGCCAGCAGGACCCGGACAGGGTATTACAATGAGCAGTTCTTC	CASRTRTGYYNEQFF
-	TRBV28	TRBJ2-4	-	TGTGCCAGCTCCGCCCAGGCCCCGGACATTCAGTACTTC	CASSAQAPDIQYF
once	TRBV19	TRBJ2-7	-	TGTGCCAGTAGTATATCTGGGGGACCCTCGACCTACGAGCAGTACTTC	CASSISGGPSTYEQYF
-	TRBV28	TRBJ2-2	-	TGTGCCAGCAGTTCAGTAGCGGGGGAGCTGTTTTTT	CASSSVAGELFF
-	TRBV7-3	TRBJ2-4	-	TGTGCCAGCAGCTTAAAGGGGCTCGGGGTCTTAGCCAAAAACATTCAGTACTTC	CASSLKGLGVLAKNIQYF
-	TRBV10-3	TRBJ2-7	-	TGTGCCATCAGTGGAGAGAACCCGACCTACGAGCAGTACTTC	CAISGENPTYEQYF
once	TRBV6-5	TRBJ2-7	TRBD2	TGTGCCAGCAGTATTACCGGGACTACCGCCTACGAGCAGTACTTC	CASSITGTTAYEQYF
-	TRBV5-6	TRBJ1-5	-	TGTGCCAGCAGCTTCTCGGGCGCCCCTAGCAATCAGCCCCAGCATTTT	CASSFSGAPSNQPQHF
-	TRBV29-1	TRBJ2-1	-	TGCAGCGTTGAAGATGGAGTGACGCCTTGGGCCTACAATGAGCAGTTCTTC	CSVEDGVTPWAYNEQFF
-	TRBV29-1	TRBJ2-3	-	TGCAGCGTTGAGCTAACCCTACATAAAGGGGCAGATACGCAGTATTTT	CSVELTLHKGADTQYF
-	TRBV7-2	TRBJ2-1	-	TGTGCCAGCAGCTCATGGCCCGTTGATCCCCCGTTCTTC	CASSSWPVDPPFF
-	TRBV27	TRBJ2-6	-	TGTGCCAGCAAACCCGGTTTGGGGACTGGGGCCAACGTCCTGACTTTC	CASKPGLGTGANVLTF
few	TRBV9	TRBJ2-2	-	TGTGCCAGCAGCGTGAGTGCCACCGGGGAGCTGTTTTTT	CASSVSATGELFF
-	TRBV9	TRBJ1-2	TRBD1	TGTGCCAGCAGTCCCACAGGGGGGTCGCCTAACTATGGCTACACCTTC	CASSPTGGSPNYGYTF
-	TRBV30	TRBJ2-7	-	TGTGCCTGGAGTGTTTCTGGGGGGCTCGAGCAGTACTTC	CAWSVSGGLEQYF
-	TRBV6-5	TRBJ1-4	-	TGTGCCAGCAGTTACTCGCCGACGGCGGGTGAAAAACTGTTTTTT	CASSYSPTAGEKLFF
-	TRBV19	TRBJ1-2	-	TGTGCCAGTAGTATCGGGATACTACCCGCTAACTATGGCTACACCTTC	CASSIGILPANYGYTF
-	TRBV4-2	TRBJ2-5	-	TGTGCCAGCAGCCAATCGGACGAGGAGGATGAGACCCAGTACTTC	CASSQSDEEDETQYF
-	TRBV4-1	TRBJ2-1	TRBD2	TGCGCCAGCAGCCATGCTACCAAACCAGGACTAGCTTCCTACAATGAGCAGTTCTTC	CASSHATKPGLASYNEQFF
once	TRBV10-3	TRBJ2-7	-	TGTGCCATCAGTCCTAGCGACAGCTCCTACGAGCAGTACTTC	CAISPSDSSYEQYF
-	TRBV9	TRBJ2-7	-	TGTGCCAGCAGCGTAGCAGGAAACGCCTACGAGCAGTACTTC	CASSVAGNAYEQYF
-	TRBV15	TRBJ2-6	TRBD1	TGTGCCACCAGCAGAGGGACAGGGCGAAACTCTGGGGCCAACGTCCTGACTTTC	CATSRGTGRNSGANVLTF
once	TRBV4-3	TRBJ2-1	-	TGCGCCAGCAGCCAAGATCCCCGACTAGTCAGCTACAATGAGCAGTTCTTC	CASSQDPRLVSYNEQFF
-	TRBV6-1	TRBJ1-2	-	TGTGCCAGCAGTGAAACTGTCAGGCCCCCCGTTAACTATGGCTACACCTTC	CASSETVRPPVNYGYTF
-	TRBV7-3	TRBJ1-2	-	TGTGCCAGCAGTCAAGGAGGGATAGATGGCTACACCTTC	CASSQGGIDGYTF
-	TRBV5-1	TRBJ2-1	TRBD2	TGCGCCAGCAGCCCCCTGAGCGGGAGGGTGGGCAATGAGCAGTTCTTC	CASSPLSGRVGNEQFF
-	TRBV7-2	TRBJ2-2	TRBD2	TGTGCCAGCAGCTCCCTAGCGGGGAGGAACACCGGGGAGCTGTTTTTT	CASSSLAGRNTGELFF
-	TRBV18	TRBJ2-1	-	TGTGCCAGCTCACCACCCTTTCAGGGTTACAATGAGCAGTTCTTC	CASSPPFQGYNEQFF
-	TRBV7-7	TRBJ2-3	TRBD1	TGTGCCAGCAGCTTTTCTCCCGGGACAGGAGATACGCAGTATTTT	CASSFSPGTGDTQYF
-	TRBV7-2	TRBJ2-1	-	TGTGCCAGCACCACCGACAGCTACAATGAGCAGTTCTTC	CASTTDSYNEQFF
-	TRBV21-1	TRBJ1-5	-	TGTGCCAGCAACCTAGACAGGGGGTTCAATCAGCCCCAGCATTTT	CASNLDRGFNQPQHF
-	TRBV7-9	TRBJ2-1	-	TGTGCCAGCAGCTATGTAATGGTGCTATCCCACAATGAGCAGTTCTTC	CASSYVMVLSHNEQFF
-	TRBV11-2	TRBJ2-7	-	TGTGCCAGCAGCTTAGGGGTAGGGGCCTACGAGCAGTACTTC	CASSLGVGAYEQYF
once	TRBV30	TRBJ2-7	TRBD2	TGTGCCTGGAGGGGGGGGACTAGCGGGAGTCACGAGCAGTACTTC	CAWRGGTSGSHEQYF
-	TRBV29-1	TRBJ2-7	-	TGCAGCGTTGAAGTCACCGCCTACGAGCAGTACTTC	CSVEVTAYEQYF
-	TRBV29-1	TRBJ1-1	TRBD1	TGCAGCGCGGGACAGGGGGTGAACACTGAAGCTTTCTTT	CSAGQGVNTEAFF
-	TRBV25-1	TRBJ1-1	-	TGTGCCAGCAGTGAAGGAACGACCACTGAAGCTTTCTTT	CASSEGTTTEAFF